Presented here are 7 T cell receptor beta chains from one specimen sequenced in a study of cytomegalovirus exposure and HLA in healthy donors. Primers for the PCR totalled 60 Vbeta and 13 Jbeta. Some clones are missing from TCRdb's copy, which holds only in-frame ones; the method was immunoSEQ multiplex PCR. The sample table includes under 200,000 clones. Sequencing used PBMCs. These receptors came from a man aged 25 to 45 in good health and CMV-seronegative.

As for this clone: The junction does not match germline at one end; this may be a read error. The same CDR3 is also encoded by other DNA sequences in this sample. V usage is TRBV19 and J usage is TRBJ2-2, with 7 bases fitting TRBD2. Germline assignment: CDR1 LNHDA and CDR2 SQIVND (reference sequence). The CDR3 contains 16 residues. The CDR3 is CASSNLAGVGTGELFF. The CDR3 DNA reads TGTGCCAGTAGTAATCTGGCGGGAGTGGGGACCGGAGAGCTGTTTTTT. Looking up the rest from reference TRBV19 and TRBJ2-2 gives the full variable domain: DGGITQSPKYLFRKEGQNVTLSCEQNLNHDAMYWYRQDPGQGLRLIYYSQIVNDFQKGDIAEGYSVSREKKESFPLTVTSAQKNPTAFYLCASSNLAGVGTGELFFGEGSRLTVL.

The chain has TRBV16 and TRBJ1-4; unclear D gene. The CDR3 sequence is 14 residues long. V dropped 3 bases and J dropped 0 bases, with 5 bases sitting between them. The V gene's germline CDR1 is KGHSY and CDR2 FQNENV. CDR3 residues: CASSHHPTNEKLFF. The CDR3 nucleotides are TGTGCCAGCAGCCACCATCCAACTAATGAAAAACTGTTTTTT.

The chain employs TRBV27 and TRBJ2-2; maybe TRBD2 (5 bases). Trimming removed 1 base at V and 5 bases at J, with 14 bases between. Germline loops: CDR1 MNHEY, CDR2 SMNVEV (reference sequence). The length of the CDR3 is 16 residues. CDR3 coding DNA: TGTGCCAGCAGTTTATACGGTCGGGGTTGGACCGGGGAGCTGTTTTTT. This gives the protein CASSLYGRGWTGELFF.

The chain employs TRBV9 and TRBJ1-2, with TRBD1 as a possible D gene (6 bases). Germline V gene lookup returns CDR1 SGDLS and CDR2 YYNGEE. The CDR3 runs to 14 residues. Trimming left V 3 bases short and J 3 bases short, with 12 bases between. The CDR3 DNA is TGTGCCAGCAGCGACTCAGGGGCCGACTATGGCTACACCTTC. Its translation is CASSDSGADYGYTF.

The chain has TRBV18 and TRBJ2-2; D unclear. The CDR3 contains 17 residues. Germline V gene lookup returns CDR1 KGHSH and CDR2 LQKENI. Trimming removed 0 bases from V and 0 bases from J, with 11 bases in between. CDR3 sequence: CASSPPIQLTNTGELFF. CDR3 bases: TGTGCCAGCTCACCACCGATACAGCTTACGAACACCGGGGAGCTGTTTTTT.

The chain employs TRBV30 and TRBJ2-3; 7 nucleotides align to TRBD1. CDR1 and CDR2 (germline): GTSNPN, SVGIG (reference sequence). CDR3 length: 14 amino acids. Losses at the gene ends were 5 bases for V and 6 bases for J; bases not matched to a gene: 11. For the CDR3, the DNA is TGTGCCTGGTCCAGGGGGTGGGTTTCGGATACGCAGTATTTT. Its translation is CAWSRGWVSDTQYF.

The chain employs TRBV6-5 and TRBJ2-1; TRBD2 matches 8 bases. The CDR3 spans 16 residues. J was trimmed by 7 bases and V by 2 bases; bases with no gene match: 10. CDR1 and CDR2 from the germline V gene are MNHEY and SVGAGI. CDR3 sequence: CASSYKGSGTRNEQFF. CDR3 in DNA: TGTGCCAGCAGTTACAAGGGTAGCGGGACCAGGAATGAGCAGTTCTTC.